This paragraph covers one TCR beta chain sequence. The data belong to a study of blood T cell repertoires in COVID-19. Study-level background: Italy, Spain and the United States were the sources of the convalescent and acute COVID-19 samples. T cells, B-cell-depleted T cells, or PBMCs supplied cDNA or gDNA.

V shed 2 bases and J shed 7 bases, with 11 bases lying between them. The CDR3 runs 13 residues. Original processing methods: Amplification of reference gene primers provided the estimated nucleated cell counts. TCRdb keeps only in-frame clones here, not all; method: immunoSEQ multiplex PCR. That table supplies the V and J calls and clone size; D and trimming were determined from the DNA. The data hold under 350,000 clones, with 70% to 90% observed a single time. Material for sequencing was peripheral blood. This chain joins TRBV12-3 or TRBV12-4 and TRBJ1-1; D is perhaps TRBD1 (6 bases). This TCR derives from a woman in her 70s with acute or convalescent COVID-19. CDR3 residues: CASSLRRQVEAFF. In DNA form, the CDR3 reads TGTGCCAGCAGTTTAAGGAGACAGGTTGAAGCTTTCTTT.